These 10 T cell receptor beta chains were all obtained from the same sample, sequenced in a study of Tregs in tolerant kidney transplant recipients (dated by TCRdb to between 2017 and 2020). The method was the immunoSEQ multiplex PCR assay. TCRdb re-hosts the immuneACCESS table, in-frame sequences only. Its copies lack some clones; in the studies checked, an unresolved V gene accounts for under half of them, and the cause for the rest is not known. The sample yields roughly 69,000 clones; about 88% were counted once. Together, the top ten hold about 0.36% of the sample. The time point label here, explained by the study, means: blood sample drawn before combined kidney and bone marrow transplant. The material was CD4+ T cells from blood, obtained before the transplant. These receptors were taken from a human donor who received a combined kidney and bone marrow transplant.

The rearrangement joins TRBV28 to TRBJ2-7; TRBD1 aligns across 7 bases. Germline V gene data show CDR1 as MDHEN and CDR2 as SYDVKM. This CDR3 has 14 residues. V lost 6 bases and J lost 3; bases outside the gene matches: 8. The CDR3 DNA follows: TGTGCCAGCAGGCTTCCGACAGGGAACTACGAGCAGTACTTC. It yields the protein CASRLPTGNYEQYF.

The chain joins TRBV11-1 to TRBJ2-5; D not certain. The V end was cut by 2 bases, the J end by 5 bases, with 12 bases between. Germline V gene lookup returns CDR1 SGHAT and CDR2 FQDESV (reference sequence). The CDR3 contains 14 residues. The CDR3 bases are TGTGCCAGCAGCTTAAGCGACGCGAGGGAGACCCAGTACTTC. Encoded protein: CASSLSDARETQYF. Full variable domain (remainder filled in from reference TRBV11-1 and TRBJ2-5): EAEVAQSPRYKITEKSQAVAFWCDPISGHATLYWYRQILGQGPELLVQFQDESVVDDSQLPKDRFSAERLKGVDSTLKIQPAELGDSAMYLCASSLSDARETQYFGPGTRLLVL.

The chain is built from TRBV27 and TRBJ2-1, with TRBD2 identical over 7 bases. Germline lookup yields CDR1 MNHEY and CDR2 SMNVEV (reference sequence). J gave up 5 bases and V 1 base, and 5 bases lay outside the gene matches. The CDR3 loop spans 15 amino acids. DNA of the CDR3: TGTGCCAGCAGTTTATTCGGGACTACTAACAATGAGCAGTTCTTC. It codes for CASSLFGTTNNEQFF.

The chain is built from TRBV5-1 and TRBJ2-3, with 7 bases fitting TRBD2. Per germline, CDR1 SGHRS and CDR2 YFSETQ. The junction had 12 bases not matched to a gene; V was cut back by 2 bases and J by 0 bases. The CDR3 extends over 18 amino acids. CDR3: CASSFPGGGFPSTDTQYF. CDR3 DNA sequence: TGCGCCAGCAGCTTTCCGGGCGGGGGATTCCCGAGCACAGATACGCAGTATTTT.

V gene TRBV7-9 combines with J gene TRBJ1-5, with 9 bases fitting TRBD1. V lost 4 bases and J lost 1; bases outside the gene matches: 8. Germline CDR1 is SEHNR and CDR2 is FQNEAQ (reference sequence). The CDR3 spans 17 residues. The CDR3 DNA reads TGTGCCAGCAGCTCCGGGACAGGGTCTTCGAGCAATCAGCCCCAGCATTTT. Translation: CASSSGTGSSSNQPQHF.

Remarks on this clone: The germline gene is not matched at one end of the junction; a read error may be the cause. The chain carries TRBV6-1 and TRBJ1-1, with 9 bases that match TRBD1. Germline CDR1 is MNHNS and CDR2 is SASEGT. There are 14 residues in the CDR3. As DNA, the CDR3 is TGTGCCAGCAGCGAAGGGACAGGGAGGTCTGAAGCTTTCTTT. This sequence encodes CASSEGTGRSEAFF.

This clone has only one observation. The J gene is TRBJ2-1, the V gene TRBV2; D uncertain. Per the germline V gene, CDR1 is SNHLY and CDR2 is FYNNEI. Trimming left V 7 bases short and J 1 base short, with 11 bases between. CDR3 length: 14 residues. The DNA for the CDR3 is TGTGCCAGCACCGTCGGTTGGTCCTACAATGAGCAGTTCTTC. This gives the protein CASTVGWSYNEQFF.

The chain couples TRBV4-3 to TRBJ2-7; tentative D call: TRBD2 (6 bases). The CDR3 spans 15 residues. Germline-derived CDR1 and CDR2 are LGHNA and YSLEER. Between the trimmed V and J ends, which lost 0 bases and 5 bases, there was a span of 14 bases. The CDR3 DNA reads as TGCGCCAGCAGCCAAGACCTTCCGGGAGTCAACGAGCAGTACTTC. Protein sequence: CASSQDLPGVNEQYF.

The gene calls are TRBV5-5 and TRBJ2-2; TRBD1 aligns across 8 bases. This CDR3 comprises 15 residues. Germline CDR1 reads SGHKS; CDR2 reads YYEKEE (reference sequence). Losses at the gene ends were 5 bases for V and 4 bases for J; bases not matched to a gene: 7. The DNA of the CDR3 is TGTGCCAGCAGGGCCCAGGGGGCGCTCACCGGGGAGCTGTTTTTT. This encodes CASRAQGALTGELFF. Combining the CDR3 with reference TRBV5-5 and TRBJ2-2 gives the whole variable domain DAGVTQSPTHLIKTRGQQVTLRCSPISGHKSVSWYQQVLGQGPQFIFQYYEKEERGRGNFPDRFSARQFPNYSSELNVNALLLGDSALYLCASRAQGALTGELFFGEGSRLTVL.

The genes are TRBV7-8 and TRBJ2-5; 10 bases line up with TRBD1. Trimming took 3 bases from V and 4 from J; bases not matched to a gene: 5. CDR3 length: 15 amino acids. Germline CDR1 is SGHVS and CDR2 is FQNEAQ. The CDR3 is CASSFRDRGGETQYF. The CDR3, as DNA: TGTGCCAGCAGCTTTCGGGACAGGGGAGGAGAGACCCAGTACTTC.